The entry below describes one TCR beta chain. Its antigen remains unknown. The sample is drawn from a study of T cells expressing NK-cell markers. Findings and caveats of the study: Clones of NKG2C+ T cells that had expanded were of unclear HCMV specificity. Researchers report these clonotypes also headed the CD3+CD56-NKG2C+ fraction in a few donors.

TCRdb derives one entry per CDR3 protein from the 5' RACE reads, leaving out DNA. Its table lists about 460,000 distinct CDR3 sequences. This TCR derives from a woman aged 45-59 years in good health. Sample: blood T cells: a sorted CD56 or NKG2C T cell subset, CD4+ or CD8+ T cells, or bulk PBMC T cells (not recorded which).

CDR3 amino acids: CASSLLLEQFF. The V call is TRBV3-1, the J call TRBJ2-1. The CDR3 sequence is 11 residues long. Germline V gives CDR1 LGHDT, CDR2 YNNKEL (reference sequence).